The 18 T cell receptor beta chains presented below share a single source sample, sequenced in a study of blood T cell repertoires in COVID-19. Sequencing was performed with immunoSEQ multiplex PCR; in TCRdb, only in-frame clones are kept and a portion is missing. This sample has nearly 95,000 clones, with 80% found just once. The sequenced sample was peripheral blood. These receptors originate from a human donor in a cohort sampled during active COVID-19.

The rearrangement links TRBV4-1 to TRBJ1-5; a weak D match, TRBD1 (5 bases). The V gene lost 4 bases and the J gene lost 7 bases, with 8 bases spanning the gap. CDR1 and CDR2 (germline): MGHRA, YSYEKL. This CDR3 is 12 amino acids long. The CDR3 region is CASSPKGQPQHF. The CDR3 DNA follows: TGCGCCAGCAGCCCCAAGGGGCAGCCCCAGCATTTT.

The chain couples TRBV6-5 to TRBJ1-1; D possibly corresponds to TRBD1 (6 bases). CDR3 length: 14 residues. Germline V gives CDR1 MNHEY, CDR2 SVGAGI. V was trimmed by 6 bases and J by 0 bases, leaving 11 bases between them. CDR3 protein: CASRPGGLNTEAFF. The DNA for the CDR3 is TGTGCCAGCAGGCCCGGGGGGCTGAACACTGAAGCTTTCTTT.

The CDR3, as DNA: TGTGCCAGCAGAGGCAGGAGGTTTGAGACCCAGTACTTC. Its translation is CASRGRRFETQYF. The chain combines TRBV28 with TRBJ2-5, with a possible D match to TRBD2 (5 bases). The germline gives CDR1 MDHEN, CDR2 SYDVKM. The CDR3 has 13 residues. V was trimmed by 6 bases and J by 5 bases, leaving 13 bases between them.

This clone was seen only a few times. This sequence joins TRBV19 and TRBJ1-5; no reliable D call. The germline V and J ends were trimmed by 6 bases and 1 base, with 4 bases remaining between them. Germline V CDR1 and CDR2: LNHDA, SQIVND (reference sequence). There are 12 residues in the CDR3. The DNA for the CDR3 is TGTGCCAGTAGCTTGAGCAATCAGCCCCAGCATTTT. Translated, it gives CASSLSNQPQHF.

The chain has TRBV7-2 and TRBJ1-3; possibly TRBD1 for D (6 bases). CDR3 length: 15 residues. The germline CDR1 and CDR2 sequences are SGHTA and FQGNSA. V gave up 4 bases and J gave up 0 bases, with 10 bases separating them. CDR3 sequence reads: CASSWDTSSGNTIYF. CDR3 DNA sequence: TGTGCCAGCAGCTGGGACACCAGCTCTGGAAACACCATATATTTT.

The chain employs TRBV7-8 and TRBJ1-1; TRBD1 matches at 9 bases. V trimming: 5 bases; J trimming: 11 bases; junction bases outside the gene matches: 6. The CDR3 is 12 amino acids. Germline V gives CDR1 SGHVS, CDR2 FQNEAQ. DNA for the CDR3: TGTGCCAGCAGCCTGGGACAGGGCCCGGCTTTCTTT. Translation: CASSLGQGPAFF.

The V call is TRBV12-3 or TRBV12-4, the J call TRBJ1-2; D gene ambiguous. Trimming cost V 3 bases and J 0 bases, with 5 bases left between them. This CDR3 spans 13 amino acids. The CDR3 sequence: CASSFAANYGYTF. The CDR3 bases are TGTGCCAGCAGTTTCGCAGCTAACTATGGCTACACCTTC.

The genes are TRBV5-1 and TRBJ1-5; no clear D gene. V was cut by 0 bases and J by 2 bases, with 15 bases left in between. This CDR3 spans 17 amino acids. Germline assignment: CDR1 SGHRS and CDR2 YFSETQ. This CDR3 reads CASSLEPVRAGNQPQHF. The DNA of the CDR3 is TGCGCCAGCAGCTTGGAACCGGTACGAGCGGGCAATCAGCCCCAGCATTTT.

The chain uses TRBV9 and TRBJ2-1; 8 nucleotides agree with TRBD2. The germline CDR1 and CDR2 sequences are SGDLS and YYNGEE. Losses at the gene ends were 1 base for V and 2 bases for J; bases not matched to a gene: 2. The CDR3 totals 15 residues. In DNA form, the CDR3 reads TGTGCCAGCAGCGTAACGGGGGGGACCTACAATGAGCAGTTCTTC. It translates to CASSVTGGTYNEQFF.

In this sample, this clone turned up once. The genes are TRBV6-1 and TRBJ1-4, with 10 bases fitting TRBD1. CDR1 MNHNS and CDR2 SASEGT come from the germline V gene. V lost 2 bases to trimming and J lost 6 bases; unmatched junction nucleotides: 9. This CDR3 region has 17 residues. This CDR3 is CASSETGIGTGDEKLFF. The CDR3 coding sequence is TGTGCCAGCAGTGAAACGGGGATCGGGACAGGGGATGAAAAACTGTTTTTT.

CDR3 residues: CASSSYQEAYGYTF. The CDR3 DNA reads TGTGCCAGCAGCTCGTATCAGGAGGCCTATGGCTACACCTTC. This rearrangement joins TRBV7-9 to TRBJ1-2; D gene uncertain. The CDR3 is 14 amino acids. Germline V CDR1 and CDR2: SEHNR, FQNEAQ (reference sequence). Trimming stripped 4 bases from V and 4 bases from J, with 13 bases between.

CDR3 nucleotide sequence: TGTGCCAGTAGTATAGTGCCGGGCACAGATACGCAGTATTTT. It yields the protein CASSIVPGTDTQYF. The chain links TRBV19 to TRBJ2-3; D unclear. The germline gives CDR1 LNHDA, CDR2 SQIVND (reference sequence). V lost 1 base and J 1 base, leaving 6 bases between the germline ends. The CDR3 is made up of 14 amino acids.

This chain links TRBV5-1 with TRBJ2-7, with 7 nucleotides matching TRBD1. The CDR3 has 13 residues. Germline V gene lookup returns CDR1 SGHRS and CDR2 YFSETQ. V shed 4 bases, J shed 5 bases, and the junction held 6 bases outside the gene matches. The CDR3 region is CASSRQGNDEQYF. Here the CDR3 DNA reads TGCGCCAGCAGCCGACAGGGTAACGACGAGCAGTACTTC. The whole variable domain, remainder taken from reference TRBV5-1 and TRBJ2-7, is KAGVTQTPRYLIKTRGQQVTLSCSPISGHRSVSWYQQTPGQGLQFLFEYFSETQRNKGNFPGRFSGRQFSNSRSEMNVSTLELGDSALYLCASSRQGNDEQYFGPGTRLTVT.

V gene TRBV5-1 combines with J gene TRBJ2-3, with TRBD2 matching over 11 bases. V shed 1 base, J shed 4 bases, and the junction held 5 bases outside the gene matches. The CDR3 contains 16 residues. Germline CDR1 and CDR2: SGHRS and YFSETQ. CDR3: CASSLLGTSGPDTQYF. In DNA, the CDR3 is TGCGCCAGCAGCTTGCTGGGGACTAGCGGCCCAGATACGCAGTATTTT.

The chain recombines TRBV30 with TRBJ2-2; D uncertain. V was trimmed by 0 bases and J by 2 bases, leaving 7 bases between them. Germline loops: CDR1 GTSNPN, CDR2 SVGIG (reference sequence). The CDR3 sequence is 14 residues long. CDR3 bases: TGTGCCTGGAGTGTACAATTCAACACCGGGGAGCTGTTTTTT. Its protein product is CAWSVQFNTGELFF.

The chain carries TRBV2 and TRBJ2-1; the match to TRBD1 covers 10 bases. Germline CDR1 and CDR2: SNHLY and FYNNEI. The CDR3 sequence is 14 residues long. CDR3 region: CAHAAGQGNNEQFF. For the CDR3, the DNA is TGTGCGCACGCCGCGGGACAGGGGAACAATGAGCAGTTCTTC. Filled out from reference TRBV2 and TRBJ2-1, the complete variable domain reads EPEVTQTPSHQVTQMGQEVILRCVPISNHLYFYWYRQILGQKVEFLVSFYNNEISEKSEIFDDQFSVERPDGSNFTLKIRSTKLEDSAMYFCAHAAGQGNNEQFFGPGTRLTVL.

J is TRBJ2-1 and V is TRBV15; D is possibly TRBD2 (5 bases). Trimming took off 0 bases at V and 6 bases at J, with 15 bases between the two ends. Germline V gene data show CDR1 as LNHNV and CDR2 as YYDKDF (reference sequence). The CDR3 contains 16 residues. The DNA for the CDR3 is TGTGCCACCAGCAGAGATCCGAGGGTAGGGTCCAATGAGCAGTTCTTC. Amino acid sequence: CATSRDPRVGSNEQFF.

J is TRBJ2-7 and V is TRBV12-3 or TRBV12-4; maybe TRBD1 (6 bases). Trimming removed 3 bases from V and 1 base from J, with 7 bases in between. The CDR3 is made up of 13 amino acids. In DNA form, the CDR3 reads TGTGCCAGCAGTTTTAGGGGGTCCTACGAGCAGTACTTC. Encoded protein: CASSFRGSYEQYF.